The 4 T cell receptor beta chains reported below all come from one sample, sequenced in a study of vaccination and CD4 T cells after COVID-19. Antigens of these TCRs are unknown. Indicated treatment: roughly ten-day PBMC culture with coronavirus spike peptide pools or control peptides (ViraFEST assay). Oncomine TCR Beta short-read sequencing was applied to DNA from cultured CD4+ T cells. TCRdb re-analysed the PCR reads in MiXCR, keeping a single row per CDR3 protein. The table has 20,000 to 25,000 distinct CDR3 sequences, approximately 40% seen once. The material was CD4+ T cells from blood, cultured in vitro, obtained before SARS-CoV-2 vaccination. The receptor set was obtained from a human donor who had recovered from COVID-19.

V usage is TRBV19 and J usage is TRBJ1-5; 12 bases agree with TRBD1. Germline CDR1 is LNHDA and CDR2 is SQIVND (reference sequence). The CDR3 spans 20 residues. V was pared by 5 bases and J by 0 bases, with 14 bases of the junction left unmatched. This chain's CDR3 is CASSVPAWDRGPYSNQPQHF. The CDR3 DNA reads TGTGCCAGTAGTGTTCCCGCGTGGGACAGGGGGCCTTATAGCAATCAGCCCCAGCATTTT.

The CDR3 nucleotides are TGCGCCAGCAGCGGGCAGGAAGCTTACAATGAGCAGTTCTTC. This translates into CASSGQEAYNEQFF. The gene calls are TRBV4-1 and TRBJ2-1; D ambiguous. Trimming removed 5 bases from V and 4 bases from J, with 12 bases in between. CDR3 length: 14 residues. Germline assignment: CDR1 MGHRA and CDR2 YSYEKL.

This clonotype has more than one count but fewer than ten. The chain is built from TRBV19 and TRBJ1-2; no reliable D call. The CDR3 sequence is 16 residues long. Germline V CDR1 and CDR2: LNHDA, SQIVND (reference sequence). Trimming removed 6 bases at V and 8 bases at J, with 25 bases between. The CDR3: CASSWRRRPQFEGYTF. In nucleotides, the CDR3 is TGTGCCAGTAGCTGGAGGAGACGGCCTCAGTTTGAGGGCTACACCTTC.

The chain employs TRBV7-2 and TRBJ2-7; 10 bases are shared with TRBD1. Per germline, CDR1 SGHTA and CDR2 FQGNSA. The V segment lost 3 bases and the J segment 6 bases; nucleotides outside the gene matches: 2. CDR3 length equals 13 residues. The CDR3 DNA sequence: TGTGCCAGCAGCTTGACAGGGGGCGGCGAGCAGTACTTC. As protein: CASSLTGGGEQYF.